The following is a T cell receptor (beta chain) sequence with its context. The target of this receptor is not known. No clone much larger than this one lies a single base away; base qualities are absent. These data originate in a study of shared clonotypes between healthy human individuals (dated by TCRdb to about 2020). A note on the overall study: A couple of women and a few men aged 18 to 49 years were included in the cohort. For each donor, CD4 naive and CD4 memory were each given three plates, CD8 naive was given two plates, and CD8 memory was given one plate. Libraries were prepared and TCR repertoires were sequenced by different laboratories using diverse techniques, in order to increase sequencing depth and limit assay-specific biases. Each donor's leukapheresis produced roughly between about 0.9 and 9.5 billion PBMCs. Blood TCR repertoires of a handful of healthy adults were deeply sequenced to estimate repertoire size and the extent of clonotype sharing between individuals. Beyond this particular receptor, the publication reports: Rarefaction of sorted-subset datasets indicated incomplete sequencing despite the large sequencing depth. Across a few donors, about 5% of naive CD4, more than 3% of naive CD8, 2.3% of memory CD4, and around 0.4% of memory CD8 clonotypes were shared. Compared with non-shared clonotypes, clonotypes shared by all four sorted-subset donors had higher generation probabilities. The small number of donors limited the genetic and exposure-history diversity represented. Sampling was restricted to blood, and TCR repertoires in tissues likely differ from the TCR repertoires found in blood. Naive subsets generally had larger estimated clonotype richness than memory subsets. Based on pairwise subsampling, the degree of clonotype sharing among donors was expected to be affected by sequencing depth.

Using the deep immunoSEQ assay, TCR CDR3 regions were amplified from genomic DNA by multiplex PCR. Extracted genomic DNA from each cell subset was distributed evenly across all wells of several immunoSEQ 96-well plates, and each plate was treated as a replicate. For sorted subsets, approximately 210 ng genomic DNA, equal to approximately 30,000 T cell genomes, was loaded into each replicate PCR. Purified libraries were measured with a Qubit 3.0 fluorometer, size-checked on a Bioanalyzer 2100, and measured again with the KAPA Library Quantification kit. Every immunoSEQ 96-well plate was sequenced on a separate single-read 150-cycle Illumina NextSeq 550 flow cell. For the original study's pipeline: The immunoSEQ output contained only junctional sequences without quality scores, so filtering could not match that applied to full-length reads. Sequences were annotated with PyIR, a Python wrapper for IgBLAST v1.9, using IMGT germline references to assign V/J genes and CDR3. Reads with weak V/J assignments (E-value above 1e-6), missing CDR3, stop codons, out-of-frame junctions, or ambiguous translated residues were removed. V3J clonotypes were defined by identical inferred V gene, J gene, and CDR3 amino acid sequence. The percentage overlap between two repertoires was calculated by dividing the number of shared unique clonotypes by the size of the smaller repertoire. Richness of each repertoire was evaluated using RTK rarefaction, the Chao1 estimator, and Recon v2.1 estimates of unobserved clonotypes. OLGA was used to compute generation probabilities for all TCRbeta clonotypes that the gDNA method yielded from a handful of donors. In TCRdb, the immuneACCESS table is reduced to in-frame sequences with V and J assigned. These tables do not hold every clone; where another copy was compared, an unresolved V gene accounts for under half, and the others remain unexplained. V and J calls and clone size are as listed in that table; D and trimming were resolved from the DNA. Across this sample there are approximately 740,000 clones, with 90% to 95% seen only once. Under 30% of the sample rests with the top ten.

The CDR1 and CDR2 encoded by the germline V gene (reference sequence) are SEHNR and FQNEAQ. V is pared back by 5 bases and J by 7 bases, with 12 bases lying between the germline termini. Spanning cysteine to phenylalanine, the CDR3 consists of 13 amino acids. CDR3 DNA only is kept here, 39 bases in frame from base 1. For the CD8 naive samples, CD45RO-negative cells were positively selected for CCR7, yielding a CD45RA+CCR7+ population from which TemRA cells were excluded. The donors were healthy, HIV-negative adults with no recently reported acute infections or vaccinations. All donors were Caucasian adults living in Nashville, Tennessee, USA. Blood was obtained by leukapheresis, after which PBMCs were separated by Ficoll-Histopaque density gradient centrifugation and cryopreserved in liquid nitrogen vapor phase. Analytical flow cytometry was used to check the purity and quantity of every magnetically sorted T cell population. Genomic DNA was isolated from every sorted fraction and measured by UV absorbance on a Nanodrop 2000c.

The chain is made from TRBV7-9 and TRBJ2-1; TRBD1 could be the D gene, as 5 bases match. The clonotype originates from a man aged 25 to 40 in good health. Material for sequencing was naive CD8+ T cells sorted from blood. Sample cell subset or site, as interpreted from the label and publication: CD45RA+CCR7+. At the DNA level, the sequence is TGTGCCAGCAGCCCGGACATCCTGAATGAGCAGTTCTTC. This yields the protein CASSPDILNEQFF.